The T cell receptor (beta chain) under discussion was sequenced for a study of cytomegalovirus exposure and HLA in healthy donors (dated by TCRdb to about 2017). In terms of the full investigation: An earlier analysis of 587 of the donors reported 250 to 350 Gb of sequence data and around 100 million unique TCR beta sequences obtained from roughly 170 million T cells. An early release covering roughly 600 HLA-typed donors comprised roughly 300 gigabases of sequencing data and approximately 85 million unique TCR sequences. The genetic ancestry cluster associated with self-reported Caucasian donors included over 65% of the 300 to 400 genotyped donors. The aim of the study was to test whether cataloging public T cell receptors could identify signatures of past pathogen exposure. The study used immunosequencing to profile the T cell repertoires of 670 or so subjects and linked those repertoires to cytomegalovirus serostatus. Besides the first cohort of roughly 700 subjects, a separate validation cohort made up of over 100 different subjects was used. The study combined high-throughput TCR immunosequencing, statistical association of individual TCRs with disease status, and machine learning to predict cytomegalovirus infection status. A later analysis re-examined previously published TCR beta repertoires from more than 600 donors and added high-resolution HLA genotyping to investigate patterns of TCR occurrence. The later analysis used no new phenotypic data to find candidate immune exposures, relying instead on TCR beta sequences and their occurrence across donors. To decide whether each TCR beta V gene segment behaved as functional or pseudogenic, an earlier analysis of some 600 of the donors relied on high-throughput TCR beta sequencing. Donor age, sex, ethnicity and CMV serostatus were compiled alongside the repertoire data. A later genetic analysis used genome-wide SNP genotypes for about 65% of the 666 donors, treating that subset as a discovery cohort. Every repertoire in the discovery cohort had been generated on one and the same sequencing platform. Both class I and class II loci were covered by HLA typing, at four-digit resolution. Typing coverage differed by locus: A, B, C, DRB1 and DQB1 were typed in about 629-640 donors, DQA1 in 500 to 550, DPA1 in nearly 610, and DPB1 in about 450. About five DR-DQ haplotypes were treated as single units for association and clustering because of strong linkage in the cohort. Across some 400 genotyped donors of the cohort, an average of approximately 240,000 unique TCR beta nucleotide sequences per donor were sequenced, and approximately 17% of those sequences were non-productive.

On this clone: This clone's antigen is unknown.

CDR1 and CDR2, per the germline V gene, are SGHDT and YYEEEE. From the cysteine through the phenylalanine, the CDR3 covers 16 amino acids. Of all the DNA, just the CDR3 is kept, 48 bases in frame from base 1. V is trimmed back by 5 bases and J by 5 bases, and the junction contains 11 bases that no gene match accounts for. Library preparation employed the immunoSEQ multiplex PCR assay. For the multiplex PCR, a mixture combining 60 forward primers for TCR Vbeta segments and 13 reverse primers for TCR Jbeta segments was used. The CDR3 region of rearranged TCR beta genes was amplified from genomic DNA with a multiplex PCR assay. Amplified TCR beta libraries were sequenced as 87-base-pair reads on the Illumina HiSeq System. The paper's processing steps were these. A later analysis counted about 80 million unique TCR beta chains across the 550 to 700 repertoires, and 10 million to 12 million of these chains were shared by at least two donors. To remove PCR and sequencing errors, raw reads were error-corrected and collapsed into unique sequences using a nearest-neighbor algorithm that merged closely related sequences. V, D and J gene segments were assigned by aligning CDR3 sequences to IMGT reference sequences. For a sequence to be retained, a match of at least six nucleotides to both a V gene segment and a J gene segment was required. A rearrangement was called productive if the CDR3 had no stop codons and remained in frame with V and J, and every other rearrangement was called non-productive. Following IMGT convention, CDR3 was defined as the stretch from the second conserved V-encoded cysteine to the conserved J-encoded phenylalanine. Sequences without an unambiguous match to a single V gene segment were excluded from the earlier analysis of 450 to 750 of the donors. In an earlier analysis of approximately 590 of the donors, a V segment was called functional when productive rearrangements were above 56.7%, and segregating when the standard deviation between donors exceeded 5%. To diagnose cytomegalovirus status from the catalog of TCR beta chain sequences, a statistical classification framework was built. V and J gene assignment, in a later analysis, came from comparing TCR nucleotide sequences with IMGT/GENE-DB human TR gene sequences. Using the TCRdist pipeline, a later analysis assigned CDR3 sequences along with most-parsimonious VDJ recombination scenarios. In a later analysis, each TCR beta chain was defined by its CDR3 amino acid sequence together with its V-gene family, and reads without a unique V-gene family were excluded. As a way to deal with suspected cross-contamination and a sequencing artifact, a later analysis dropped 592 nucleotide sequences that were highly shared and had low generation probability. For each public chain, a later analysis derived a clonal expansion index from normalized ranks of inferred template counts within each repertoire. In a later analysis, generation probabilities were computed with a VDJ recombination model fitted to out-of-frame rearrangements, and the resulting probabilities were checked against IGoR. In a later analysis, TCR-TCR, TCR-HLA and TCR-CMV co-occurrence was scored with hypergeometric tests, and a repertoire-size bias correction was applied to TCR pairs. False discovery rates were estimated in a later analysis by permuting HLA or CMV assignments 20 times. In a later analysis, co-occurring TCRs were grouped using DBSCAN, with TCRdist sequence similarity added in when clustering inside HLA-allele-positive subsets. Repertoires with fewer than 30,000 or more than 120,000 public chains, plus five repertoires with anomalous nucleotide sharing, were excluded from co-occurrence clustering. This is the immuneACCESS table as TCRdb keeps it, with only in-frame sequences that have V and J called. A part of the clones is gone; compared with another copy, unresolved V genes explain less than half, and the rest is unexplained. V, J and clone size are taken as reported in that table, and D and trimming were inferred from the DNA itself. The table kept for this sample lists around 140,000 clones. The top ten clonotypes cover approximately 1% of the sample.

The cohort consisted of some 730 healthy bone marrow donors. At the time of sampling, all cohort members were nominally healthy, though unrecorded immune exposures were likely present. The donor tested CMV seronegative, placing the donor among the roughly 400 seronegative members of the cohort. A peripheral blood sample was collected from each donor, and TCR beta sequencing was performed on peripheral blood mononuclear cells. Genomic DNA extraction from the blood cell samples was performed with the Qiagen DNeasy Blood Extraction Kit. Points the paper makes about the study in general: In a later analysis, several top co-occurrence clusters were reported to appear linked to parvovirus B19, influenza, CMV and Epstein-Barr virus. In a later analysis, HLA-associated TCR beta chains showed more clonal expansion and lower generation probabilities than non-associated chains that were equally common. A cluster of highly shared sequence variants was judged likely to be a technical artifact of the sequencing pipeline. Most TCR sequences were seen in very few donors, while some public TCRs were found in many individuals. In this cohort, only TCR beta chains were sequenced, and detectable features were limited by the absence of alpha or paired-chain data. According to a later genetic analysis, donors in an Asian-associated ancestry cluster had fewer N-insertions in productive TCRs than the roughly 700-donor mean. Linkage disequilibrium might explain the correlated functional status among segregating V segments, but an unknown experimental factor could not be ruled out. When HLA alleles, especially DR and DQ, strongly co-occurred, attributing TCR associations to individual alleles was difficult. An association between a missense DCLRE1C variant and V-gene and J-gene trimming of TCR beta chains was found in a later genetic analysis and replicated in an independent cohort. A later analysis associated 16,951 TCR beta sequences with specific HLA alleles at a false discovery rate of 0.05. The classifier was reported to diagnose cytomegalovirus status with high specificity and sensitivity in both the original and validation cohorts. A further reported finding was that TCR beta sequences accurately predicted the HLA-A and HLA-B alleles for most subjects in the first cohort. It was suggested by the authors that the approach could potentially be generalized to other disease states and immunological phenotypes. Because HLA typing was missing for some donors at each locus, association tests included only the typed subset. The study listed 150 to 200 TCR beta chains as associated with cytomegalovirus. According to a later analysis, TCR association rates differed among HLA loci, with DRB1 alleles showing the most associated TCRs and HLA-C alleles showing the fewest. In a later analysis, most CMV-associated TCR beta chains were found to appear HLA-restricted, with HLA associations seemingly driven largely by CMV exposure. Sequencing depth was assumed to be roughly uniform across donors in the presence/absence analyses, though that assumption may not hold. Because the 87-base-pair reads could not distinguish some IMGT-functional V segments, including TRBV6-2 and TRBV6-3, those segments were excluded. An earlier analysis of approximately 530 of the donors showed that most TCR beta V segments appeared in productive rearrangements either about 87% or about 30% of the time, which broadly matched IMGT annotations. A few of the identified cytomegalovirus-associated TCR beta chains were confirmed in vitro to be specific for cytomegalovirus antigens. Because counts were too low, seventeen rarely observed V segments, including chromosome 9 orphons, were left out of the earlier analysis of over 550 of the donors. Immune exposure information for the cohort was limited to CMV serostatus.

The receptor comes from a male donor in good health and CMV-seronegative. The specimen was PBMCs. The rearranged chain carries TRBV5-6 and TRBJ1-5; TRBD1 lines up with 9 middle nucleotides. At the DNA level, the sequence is TGTGCCAGCAGTCCAGGGACAGGGCTTTCGGATCAGCCCCAGCATTTT. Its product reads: CASSPGTGLSDQPQHF.